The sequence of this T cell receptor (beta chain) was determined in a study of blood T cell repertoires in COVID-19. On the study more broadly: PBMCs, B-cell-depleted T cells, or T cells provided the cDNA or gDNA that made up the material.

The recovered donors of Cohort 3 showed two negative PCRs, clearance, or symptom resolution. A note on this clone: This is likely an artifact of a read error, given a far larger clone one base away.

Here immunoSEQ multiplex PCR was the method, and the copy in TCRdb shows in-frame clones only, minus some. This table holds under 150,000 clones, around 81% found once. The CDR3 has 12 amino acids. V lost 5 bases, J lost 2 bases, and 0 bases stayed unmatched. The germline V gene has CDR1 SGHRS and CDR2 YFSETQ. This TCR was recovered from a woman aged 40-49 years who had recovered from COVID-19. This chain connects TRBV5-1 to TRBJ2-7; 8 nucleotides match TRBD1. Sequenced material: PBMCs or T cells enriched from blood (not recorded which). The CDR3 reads CASRQGAYEQYF. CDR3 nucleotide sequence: TGCGCCAGCAGACAGGGGGCCTACGAGCAGTACTTC.